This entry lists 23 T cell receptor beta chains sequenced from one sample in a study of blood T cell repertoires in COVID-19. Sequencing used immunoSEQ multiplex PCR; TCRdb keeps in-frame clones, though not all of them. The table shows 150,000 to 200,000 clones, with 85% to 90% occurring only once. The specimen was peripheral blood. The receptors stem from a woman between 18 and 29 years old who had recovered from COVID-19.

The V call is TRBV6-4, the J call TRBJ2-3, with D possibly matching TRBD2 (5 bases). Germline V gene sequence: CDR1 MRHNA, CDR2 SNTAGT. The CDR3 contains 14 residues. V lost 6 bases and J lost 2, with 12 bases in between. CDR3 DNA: TGTGCCAGCAGGAGGGCTACGTCCACAGATACGCAGTATTTT. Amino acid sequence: CASRRATSTDTQYF.

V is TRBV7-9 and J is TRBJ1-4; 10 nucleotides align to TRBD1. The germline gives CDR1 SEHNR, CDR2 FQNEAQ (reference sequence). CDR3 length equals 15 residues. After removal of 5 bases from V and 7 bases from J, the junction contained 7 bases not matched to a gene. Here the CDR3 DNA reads TGTGCCAGCAGCATGACAGGGGGCGCCGTTGAAAAACTGTTTTTT. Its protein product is CASSMTGGAVEKLFF.

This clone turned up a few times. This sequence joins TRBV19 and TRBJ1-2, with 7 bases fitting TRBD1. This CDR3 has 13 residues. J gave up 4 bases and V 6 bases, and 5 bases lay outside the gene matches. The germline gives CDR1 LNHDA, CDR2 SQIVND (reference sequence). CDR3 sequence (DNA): TGTGCCAGTAGCCCTGGGACAGTCTATGGCTACACCTTC. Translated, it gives CASSPGTVYGYTF.

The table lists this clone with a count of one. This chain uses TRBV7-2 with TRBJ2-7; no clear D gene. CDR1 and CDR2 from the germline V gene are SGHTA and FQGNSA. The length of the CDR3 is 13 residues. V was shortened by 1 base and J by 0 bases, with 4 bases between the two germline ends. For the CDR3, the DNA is TGTGCCAGCAGCTTAGAGAGCTCCTACGAGCAGTACTTC. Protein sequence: CASSLESSYEQYF.

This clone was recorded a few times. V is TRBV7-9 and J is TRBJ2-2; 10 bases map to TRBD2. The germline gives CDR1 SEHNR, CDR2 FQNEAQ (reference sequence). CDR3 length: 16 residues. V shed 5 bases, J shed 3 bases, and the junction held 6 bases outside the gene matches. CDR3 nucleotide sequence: TGTGCCAGCAGCGATGTAGCGGGGGGATACACCGGGGAGCTGTTTTTT. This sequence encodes CASSDVAGGYTGELFF. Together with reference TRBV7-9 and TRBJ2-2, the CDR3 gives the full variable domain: DTGVSQNPRHKITKRGQNVTFRCDPISEHNRLYWYRQTLGQGPEFLTYFQNEAQLEKSRLLSDRFSAERPKGSFSTLEIQRTEQGDSAMYLCASSDVAGGYTGELFFGEGSRLTVL.

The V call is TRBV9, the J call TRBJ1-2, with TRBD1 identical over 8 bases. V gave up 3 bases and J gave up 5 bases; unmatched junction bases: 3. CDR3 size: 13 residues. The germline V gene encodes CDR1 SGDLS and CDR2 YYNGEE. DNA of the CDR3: TGTGCCAGCAGCGCGACAGGGGAATATGGCTACACCTTC. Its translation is CASSATGEYGYTF.

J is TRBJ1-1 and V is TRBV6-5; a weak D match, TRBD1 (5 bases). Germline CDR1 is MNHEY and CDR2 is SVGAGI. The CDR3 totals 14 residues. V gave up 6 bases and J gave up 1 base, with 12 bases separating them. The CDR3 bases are TGTGCCAGCAGCGGAAGGGGCAAGAACACTGAAGCTTTCTTT. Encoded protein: CASSGRGKNTEAFF.

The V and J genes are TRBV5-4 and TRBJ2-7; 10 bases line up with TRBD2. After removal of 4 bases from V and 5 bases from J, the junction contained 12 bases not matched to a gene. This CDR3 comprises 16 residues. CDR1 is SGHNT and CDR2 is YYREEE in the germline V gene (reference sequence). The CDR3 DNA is TGTGCCAGCAGCCCCCGTAGCGGGGGGCGTTTCCACGAGCAGTACTTC. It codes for CASSPRSGGRFHEQYF.

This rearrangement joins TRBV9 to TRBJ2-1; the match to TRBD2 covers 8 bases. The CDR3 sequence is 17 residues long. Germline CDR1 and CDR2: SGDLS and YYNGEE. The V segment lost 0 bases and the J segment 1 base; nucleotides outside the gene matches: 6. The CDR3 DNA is TGTGCCAGCAGCGTAGTAATCACTAGCGGTTCCTACAATGAGCAGTTCTTC. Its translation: CASSVVITSGSYNEQFF.

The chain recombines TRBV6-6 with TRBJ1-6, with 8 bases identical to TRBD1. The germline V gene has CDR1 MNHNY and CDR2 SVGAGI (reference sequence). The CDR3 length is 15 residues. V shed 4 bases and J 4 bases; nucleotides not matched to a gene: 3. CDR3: CASSSQGEYNSPLHF. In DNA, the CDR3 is TGTGCCAGCAGTTCACAGGGGGAATATAATTCACCCCTCCACTTT.

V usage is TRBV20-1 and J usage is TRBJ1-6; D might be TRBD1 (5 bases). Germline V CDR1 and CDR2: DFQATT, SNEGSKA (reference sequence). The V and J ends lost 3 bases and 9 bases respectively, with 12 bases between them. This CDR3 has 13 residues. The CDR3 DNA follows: TGCAGTGCTAGTATCCTAAGGGGTTCACCCCTCCACTTT. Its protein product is CSASILRGSPLHF.

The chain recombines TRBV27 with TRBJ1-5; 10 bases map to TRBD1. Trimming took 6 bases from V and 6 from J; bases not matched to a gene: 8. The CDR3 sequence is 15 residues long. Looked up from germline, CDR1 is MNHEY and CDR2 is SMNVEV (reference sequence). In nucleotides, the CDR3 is TGTGCCAGCAGCCCTACCGGGACAGGGGTTCAGCCCCAGCATTTT. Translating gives CASSPTGTGVQPQHF.

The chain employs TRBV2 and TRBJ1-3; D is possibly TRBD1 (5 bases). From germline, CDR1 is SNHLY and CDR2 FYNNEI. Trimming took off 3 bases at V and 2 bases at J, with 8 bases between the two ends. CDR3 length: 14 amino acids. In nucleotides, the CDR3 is TGTGCCAGCAGTGAGTGGGGGGCTGGAAACACCATATATTTT. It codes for CASSEWGAGNTIYF.

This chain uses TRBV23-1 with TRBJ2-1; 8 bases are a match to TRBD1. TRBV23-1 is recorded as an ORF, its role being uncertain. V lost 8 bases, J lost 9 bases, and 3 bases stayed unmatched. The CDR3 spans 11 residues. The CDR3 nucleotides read TGCGCCAGCGGACAGGGCTGTGAGCAGTTCTTC. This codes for CASGQGCEQFF.

Written as DNA, the CDR3 is TGTGCCAGCTCAACCCGGGACAGGGGATCCTACGAGCAGTACTTC. Amino acids: CASSTRDRGSYEQYF. The gene calls are TRBV18 and TRBJ2-7; 10 bases map to TRBD1. Germline V gene lookup returns CDR1 KGHSH and CDR2 LQKENI. Losses at the gene ends were 5 bases for V and 1 base for J; bases not matched to a gene: 5. This CDR3 region has 15 residues.

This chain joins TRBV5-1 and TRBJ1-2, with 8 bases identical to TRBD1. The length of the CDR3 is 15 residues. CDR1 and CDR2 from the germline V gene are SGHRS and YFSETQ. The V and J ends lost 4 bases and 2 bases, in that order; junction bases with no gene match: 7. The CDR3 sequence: CASSLGQGGNYGYTF. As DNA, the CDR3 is TGCGCCAGCAGCCTCGGACAGGGAGGAAACTATGGCTACACCTTC.

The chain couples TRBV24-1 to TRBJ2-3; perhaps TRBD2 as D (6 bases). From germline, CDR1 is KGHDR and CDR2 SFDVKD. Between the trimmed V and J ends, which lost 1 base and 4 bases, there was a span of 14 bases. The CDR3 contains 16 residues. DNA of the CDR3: TGTGCCACCAGTGATTTTGGGCAGGGAGGTCCAGATACGCAGTATTTT. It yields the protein CATSDFGQGGPDTQYF.

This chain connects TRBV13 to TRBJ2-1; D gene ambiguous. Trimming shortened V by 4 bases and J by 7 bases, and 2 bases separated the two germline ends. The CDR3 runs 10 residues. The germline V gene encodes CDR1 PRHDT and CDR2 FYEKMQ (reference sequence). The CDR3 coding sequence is TGTGCCAGCAGCTCTAATGAGCAGTTCTTC. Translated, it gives CASSSNEQFF. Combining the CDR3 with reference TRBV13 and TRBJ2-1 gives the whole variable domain AAGVIQSPRHLIKEKRETATLKCYPIPRHDTVYWYQQGPGQDPQFLISFYEKMQSDKGSIPDRFSAQQFSDYHSELNMSSLELGDSALYFCASSSNEQFFGPGTRLTVL.

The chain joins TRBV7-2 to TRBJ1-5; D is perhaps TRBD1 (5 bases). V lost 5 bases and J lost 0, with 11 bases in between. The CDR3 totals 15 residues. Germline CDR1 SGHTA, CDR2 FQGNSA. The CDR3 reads CASSTGGDSNQPQHF. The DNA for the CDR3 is TGTGCCAGCAGCACCGGAGGGGATAGCAATCAGCCCCAGCATTTT. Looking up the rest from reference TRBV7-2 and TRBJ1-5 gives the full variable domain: GAGVSQSPSNKVTEKGKDVELRCDPISGHTALYWYRQSLGQGLEFLIYFQGNSAPDKSGLPSDRFSAERTGGSVSTLTIQRTQQEDSAVYLCASSTGGDSNQPQHFGDGTRLSIL.

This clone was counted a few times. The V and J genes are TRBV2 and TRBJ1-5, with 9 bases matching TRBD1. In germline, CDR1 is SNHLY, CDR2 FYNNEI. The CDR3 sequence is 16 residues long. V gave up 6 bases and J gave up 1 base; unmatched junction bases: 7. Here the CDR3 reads CASREQGARSNQPQHF. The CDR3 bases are TGTGCCAGCAGGGAACAGGGGGCGCGGAGCAATCAGCCCCAGCATTTT.

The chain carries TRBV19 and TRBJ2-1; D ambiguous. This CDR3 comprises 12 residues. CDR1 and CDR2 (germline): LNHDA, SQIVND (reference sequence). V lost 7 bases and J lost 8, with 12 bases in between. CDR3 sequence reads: CASTGGFDEQFF. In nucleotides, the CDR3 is TGTGCCAGTACTGGCGGTTTCGATGAGCAGTTCTTC.

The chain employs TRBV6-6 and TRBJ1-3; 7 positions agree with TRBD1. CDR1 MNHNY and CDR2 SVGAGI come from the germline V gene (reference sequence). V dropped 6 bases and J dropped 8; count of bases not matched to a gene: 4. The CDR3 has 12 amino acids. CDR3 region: CASRPGGDTIYF. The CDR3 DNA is TGTGCCAGCAGGCCAGGGGGAGACACCATATATTTT.

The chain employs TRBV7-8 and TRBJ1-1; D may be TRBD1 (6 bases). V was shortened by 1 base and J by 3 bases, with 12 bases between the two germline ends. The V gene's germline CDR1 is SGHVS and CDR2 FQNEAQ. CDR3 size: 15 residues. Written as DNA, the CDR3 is TGTGCCAGCAGCTTAGGTGCGGGGGCGGACACTGAAGCTTTCTTT. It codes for CASSLGAGADTEAFF.